Shown below are 10 T cell receptor beta chains from a single sample sequenced in a study of T cells in Graves' hyperthyroidism and ophthalmopathy. The source material, RNA transcripts, was used to amplify TCR beta CDR3 regions. The primer set for the first-round RT-PCR of the TCR CDR3 was HTBI. Each CDR3 protein gets one entry after TCRdb re-called the multiplex PCR reads with MiXCR. The profile covers over 400,000 distinct CDR3 sequences, with roughly 23% appearing a single time and approximately 49% taken by the ten largest. Sequenced material: blood. Receptors originate from a woman in her seventies with Graves' ophthalmopathy.

The chain links TRBV5-1 to TRBJ2-3; D not resolved. Germline CDR1 reads SGHRS; CDR2 reads YFSETQ. Trimming shortened V by 4 bases and J by 2 bases, and 14 bases separated the two germline ends. The CDR3 totals 15 residues. The CDR3 protein is CASSRDGRNTDTQYF. CDR3 coding DNA: TGCGCCAGCAGCAGGGATGGACGAAACACAGATACGCAGTATTTT.

The sample holds many counts of this clonotype. This sequence joins TRBV5-1 and TRBJ1-1; TRBD1 matches 7 bases. V was pared by 4 bases and J by 4 bases, with 7 bases of the junction left unmatched. From germline, CDR1 is SGHRS and CDR2 YFSETQ. CDR3 length equals 14 residues. The CDR3 loop is CASSGRQGGTEAFF. CDR3 nucleotides: TGCGCCAGCAGCGGTAGACAGGGCGGCACTGAAGCTTTCTTT.

The chain has TRBV30 and TRBJ1-2; D is perhaps TRBD1 (5 bases). Germline V gene lookup returns CDR1 GTSNPN and CDR2 SVGIG (reference sequence). Trimming stripped 4 bases from V and 1 base from J, with 7 bases between. The length of the CDR3 is 12 residues. The CDR3 loop reads CAWKGVNYGYTF. For the CDR3, the DNA is TGTGCCTGGAAAGGGGTTAACTATGGCTACACCTTC.

V is TRBV28 and J is TRBJ2-2; possible D gene TRBD2, 6 bases. CDR3 length: 15 residues. Germline assignment: CDR1 MDHEN and CDR2 SYDVKM. V was shortened by 7 bases and J by 4 bases, with 16 bases between the two germline ends. The CDR3 nucleotides are TGTGCCAGCAAAAACGGGGCGGGATTCACCGGGGAGCTGTTTTTT. This sequence encodes CASKNGAGFTGELFF.

This clonotype was seen more than once but under ten times. This chain uses TRBV6-1 with TRBJ1-5, with D maybe TRBD1 (5 bases). This CDR3 spans 13 amino acids. Germline V gene sequence: CDR1 MNHNS, CDR2 SASEGT. Deletions cut 10 bases from V and 5 bases from J, with 15 bases between. The CDR3 DNA follows: TGTGCCACAGGGACCCTGAAATATCAGCCCCAGCATTTT. Its protein is CATGTLKYQPQHF.

The rearrangement joins TRBV29-1 to TRBJ1-4, with a weak D call TRBD1 (5 bases). V was clipped by 7 bases and J by 3 bases, with 15 bases between them. The germline gives CDR1 SQVTM, CDR2 ANQGSEA. The CDR3 has 14 amino acids. CDR3 sequence reads: CSAIDGGANEKLFF. CDR3 bases: TGCAGCGCGATCGATGGGGGGGCTAATGAAAAACTGTTTTTT.

This clonotype was counted ten times or more. V is TRBV12-3 or TRBV12-4 and J is TRBJ2-7; 10 bases line up with TRBD2. CDR3 length: 15 amino acids. V lost 0 bases to trimming and J lost 6 bases; unmatched junction nucleotides: 5. The CDR3 region is CASSLALAGVGEQYF. The CDR3 DNA reads as TGTGCCAGCAGTTTAGCGCTAGCGGGAGTAGGCGAGCAGTACTTC.

The V call is TRBV20-1, the J call TRBJ1-2; 9 bases are shared with TRBD1. The CDR3 loop spans 14 amino acids. Looked up from germline, CDR1 is DFQATT and CDR2 is SNEGSKA (reference sequence). J was trimmed by 2 bases and V by 1 base; bases with no gene match: 2. The CDR3 bases are TGCAGTGCTAGAGGCGGACAGGGGAACTATGGCTACACCTTC. This translates into CSARGGQGNYGYTF.

A remark on this clonotype: The CDR3 does not close with the conserved phenylalanine or tryptophan, likely indicating a read error. The chain links TRBV5-5 to TRBJ2-5, with 8 bases aligning to TRBD2. The CDR3 sequence is 15 residues long. CDR1 is SGHKS, CDR2 YYEKEE, per germline (reference sequence). Germline trimming cut 4 bases from V and 2 bases from J; bases unmatched to any gene: 7. Here the CDR3 DNA reads TGTGCCAGCAGCCTCTGGGTAGCGGGACAAGAGACCCAGTACCTC. Protein product: CASSLWVAGQETQYL.

This clonotype was detected ten times or more. The V and J genes are TRBV5-1 and TRBJ2-3; 10 bases are a match to TRBD1. The CDR3 runs 15 residues. Germline V CDR1 and CDR2: SGHRS, YFSETQ. J lost 4 bases, V lost 5 bases, and 7 bases had no gene match. The CDR3 protein is CASRTTGGTSDTQYF. The CDR3 bases are TGCGCCAGCAGAACGACAGGGGGCACATCAGATACGCAGTATTTT. Full variable domain (missing parts from reference TRBV5-1 and TRBJ2-3): KAGVTQTPRYLIKTRGQQVTLSCSPISGHRSVSWYQQTPGQGLQFLFEYFSETQRNKGNFPGRFSGRQFSNSRSEMNVSTLELGDSALYLCASRTTGGTSDTQYFGPGTRLTVL.